This entry is about one T cell receptor beta chain. Antigen unknown. The data were obtained in a study of beta chain features in type 1 diabetes. Overall study results and limits: Shorter TCRB CDR3s, moderately but significantly so, were found in Type 1 diabetes patients in all four CD4+ subsets.

CD45RO/CCR7/CD25/CD127/CD95/CD27 separated CD4+ naive, central memory, regulatory and stem cell-like memory cells by sorting. Expressed TCRB transcripts were sequenced, since all the RNA that had been isolated was reverse transcribed. Sequencing used immunoSEQ multiplex PCR; TCRdb keeps in-frame clones, though not all of them. This table holds about 700,000 clones, roughly 13% found once. This CDR3 contains 14 residues. The germline V gene encodes CDR1 WSHSY and CDR2 SAAADI. The germline V and J ends were trimmed by 6 bases and 2 bases, with 13 bases remaining between them. The clonotype originates from a man aged 18 to 30 with type 1 diabetes. The chain uses TRBV10-2 and TRBJ1-1; D unclear. The sequenced sample consisted of naive CD4+ T cells from blood. In DNA, the CDR3 is TGCGCCAGCAGAGAAAGGCGGGGAAACACTGAAGCTTTCTTT. Amino acids: CASRERRGNTEAFF.